The clone carrying this TCR beta chain was counted between two and nine times. Generated by immunoSEQ multiplex PCR, the TCRdb table keeps only in-frame clones and is missing some. The repertoire holds about 2,300 clones, with almost 85% as singletons. The data stem from a study of somatic mutations in cytotoxic T cells in rheumatoid arthritis. CDR1 and CDR2 from the germline V gene are MNHEY and SMNVEV (reference sequence). This CDR3 has 13 amino acids. Deletions cut 2 bases from V and 2 bases from J, with 6 bases between. This receptor was identified in an adult with rheumatoid arthritis. Sample: CD8+ T cells sorted from blood. The chain couples TRBV27 to TRBJ1-2; possibly TRBD1 for D (6 bases). CDR3: CASSLGTNYGYTF. In DNA, the CDR3 is TGTGCCAGCAGTTTAGGGACAAACTATGGCTACACCTTC.